A single sample is the source of the 2 T cell receptor beta chains below, sequenced in a study of shared clonotypes between healthy human individuals. Terminally differentiated effector memory CD45RA+ cells were excluded from the naive CD8 cells, which were CD45RO-negative and positively selected for CCR7. The protocol was immunoSEQ multiplex PCR, while the TCRdb copy is restricted to in-frame clones and leaves out a portion. Of roughly 890,000 clones in the sample, almost 95% are singletons; the top ten hold 24%. Sequenced sample: naive CD8+ T cells sorted from blood. The receptor set was obtained from a young man in good health.

The count of this clone is one. The chain carries TRBV27 and TRBJ1-1; possible D gene TRBD1, 5 bases. CDR3 size: 13 residues. Germline loops: CDR1 MNHEY, CDR2 SMNVEV (reference sequence). Between the trimmed V and J ends, which lost 5 bases and 0 bases, there was a span of 7 bases. As DNA, the CDR3 is TGTGCCAGCAGTCCGACAGTGAACACTGAAGCTTTCTTT. It yields the protein CASSPTVNTEAFF.

This clone came up a few times. V is TRBV2 and J is TRBJ1-5, with D maybe TRBD1 (6 bases). The CDR3 consists of 15 residues. From germline, CDR1 is SNHLY and CDR2 FYNNEI. Trimming removed 6 bases at V and 8 bases at J, with 20 bases between. CDR3 bases: TGTGCCAGCAGCGGAGGCCGGGACAAAGGGGAGCCCCAGCATTTT. Its protein is CASSGGRDKGEPQHF.